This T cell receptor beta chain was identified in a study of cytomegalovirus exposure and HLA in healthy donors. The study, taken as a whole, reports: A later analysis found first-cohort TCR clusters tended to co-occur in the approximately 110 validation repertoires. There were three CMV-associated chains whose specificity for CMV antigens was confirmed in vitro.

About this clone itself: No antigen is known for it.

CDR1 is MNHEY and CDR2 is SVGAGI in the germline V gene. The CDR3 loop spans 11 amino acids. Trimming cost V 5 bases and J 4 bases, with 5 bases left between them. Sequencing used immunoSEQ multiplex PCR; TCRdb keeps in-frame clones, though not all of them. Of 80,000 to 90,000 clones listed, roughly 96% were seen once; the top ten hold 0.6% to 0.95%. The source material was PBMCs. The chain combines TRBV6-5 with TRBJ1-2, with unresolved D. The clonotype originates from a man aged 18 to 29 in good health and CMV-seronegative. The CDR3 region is CASSDIYGYTF. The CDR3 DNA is TGTGCCAGCAGTGACATCTATGGCTACACCTTC.